Below are 5 T cell receptor beta chains sequenced from a single sample in a study of cytomegalovirus exposure and HLA in healthy donors. PCR used 60 Vbeta primers and 13 Jbeta primers. Libraries were prepared by immunoSEQ multiplex PCR; TCRdb keeps only in-frame clonotypes and omits some of them. The table records about 94,000 clones, approximately 66% of them present only once. The specimen sequenced was PBMCs. Receptors were obtained from a young man in good health and CMV-seronegative.

The table lists this clone with a count of one. The gene calls are TRBV5-1 and TRBJ2-2; tentatively, D is TRBD2 (6 bases). With 3 bases removed from V and 4 bases from J, the gap between germline ends came to 7 bases. The CDR3 covers 13 residues. Germline V gene sequence: CDR1 SGHRS, CDR2 YFSETQ. CDR3 sequence: CASSWDFTGELFF. The CDR3 region has the DNA TGCGCCAGCAGCTGGGACTTCACCGGGGAGCTGTTTTTT.

V is TRBV18 and J is TRBJ1-1; D is unresolved. The CDR3 covers 12 residues. Trimming took off 5 bases at V and 7 bases at J, with 11 bases between the two ends. Germline CDR1 KGHSH, CDR2 LQKENI. CDR3 DNA: TGTGCCAGCTCATCGAGGGAGGGTGAAGCTTTCTTT. Translating gives CASSSREGEAFF.

This rearrangement joins TRBV10-2 to TRBJ2-3; possibly TRBD1 for D (5 bases). Germline CDR1 WSHSY, CDR2 SAAADI. The CDR3 consists of 14 residues. Trimming shortened V by 3 bases and J by 5 bases, and 12 bases separated the two germline ends. CDR3 sequence reads: CASSDFRGIDTQYF. Written as DNA, the CDR3 is TGCGCCAGCAGTGATTTTAGGGGCATAGATACGCAGTATTTT.

The chain uses TRBV5-5 and TRBJ2-2; 7 bases fit TRBD2. Trimming cost V 1 base and J 0 bases; bases outside gene matches: 3. Germline V gene data show CDR1 as SGHKS and CDR2 as YYEKEE (reference sequence). The CDR3 has 16 amino acids. DNA for the CDR3: TGTGCCAGCAGCTTGCGGGCGGGGGCGAACACCGGGGAGCTGTTTTTT. Protein sequence: CASSLRAGANTGELFF.

V usage is TRBV19 and J usage is TRBJ2-7; a possible D gene is TRBD2 (5 bases). The CDR3 contains 13 residues. Per germline, CDR1 LNHDA and CDR2 SQIVND (reference sequence). Trimming stripped 6 bases from V and 4 bases from J, with 13 bases between. CDR3 region: CASRLSGSYEQYF. The CDR3 nucleotides are TGTGCCAGTAGGCTAAGCGGATCGTACGAGCAGTACTTC.